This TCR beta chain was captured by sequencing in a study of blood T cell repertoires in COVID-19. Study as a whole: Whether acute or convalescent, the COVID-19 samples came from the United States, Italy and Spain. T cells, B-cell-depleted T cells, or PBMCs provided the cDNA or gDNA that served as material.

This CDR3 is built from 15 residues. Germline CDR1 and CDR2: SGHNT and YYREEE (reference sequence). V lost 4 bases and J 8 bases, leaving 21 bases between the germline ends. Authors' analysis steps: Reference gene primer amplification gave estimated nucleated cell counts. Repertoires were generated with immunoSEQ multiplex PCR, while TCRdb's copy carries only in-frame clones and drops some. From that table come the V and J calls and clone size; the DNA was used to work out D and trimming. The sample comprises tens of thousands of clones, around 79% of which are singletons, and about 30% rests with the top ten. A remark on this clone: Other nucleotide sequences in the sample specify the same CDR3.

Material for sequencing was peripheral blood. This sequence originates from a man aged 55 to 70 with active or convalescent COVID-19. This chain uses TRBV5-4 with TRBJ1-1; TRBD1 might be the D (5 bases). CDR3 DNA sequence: TGTGCCAGCAGCCCCCCTGGAGGGGAAGCCACCGAAGCTTTCTTT. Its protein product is CASSPPGGEATEAFF.